Detailed here is one T cell receptor (beta chain). The PCR was carried out with 60 Vbeta primers and 13 Jbeta primers. Libraries were prepared by immunoSEQ multiplex PCR; TCRdb keeps only in-frame clonotypes and omits some of them. The profile shows about 140,000 clones, roughly 81% of them singletons. Per the germline V gene, CDR1 is SGHDT and CDR2 is YYEEEE. CDR3 length equals 17 residues. V was clipped by 1 base and J by 5 bases; unmatched bases: 13. The data originate from a study of cytomegalovirus exposure and HLA in healthy donors. This TCR derives from a female donor in good health and CMV-seronegative. Sequencing used PBMCs. This chain connects TRBV5-6 to TRBJ2-7, with 9 bases that match TRBD1. The CDR3 is CASSLWGPGQGSHEQYF. The CDR3 DNA follows: TGTGCCAGCAGCTTGTGGGGACCGGGACAGGGTTCCCACGAGCAGTACTTC.